These 29 T cell receptor beta chains were sequenced from one sample in a study of T cell repertoires in cytomegalovirus infection. TCRdb itself ran the reads through MiXCR, one entry per CDR3 protein. This repertoire shows some 130,000 distinct CDR3 sequences, 7% to 9.5% found once; its top ten account for about 9.5%. The sequenced material came from PBMCs. All receptors come from a human donor in good health (CMV status not recorded). Some clones in this sample may be carry-over from other donors' samples.

This clonotype was recorded many times. This chain connects TRBV2 to TRBJ2-3, with 9 positions matching TRBD1. Unmatched junction bases numbered 6, after V lost 6 bases and J lost 2 bases. This CDR3 is 15 amino acids long. From germline, CDR1 is SNHLY and CDR2 FYNNEI. In DNA, the CDR3 is TGTGCCAGCAGACTAACAGGGGGCATCACAGATACGCAGTATTTT. This gives the protein CASRLTGGITDTQYF.

In this sample, this clonotype turned up many times. The chain uses TRBV7-9 and TRBJ2-5; possibly TRBD1 for D (6 bases). Trimming took off 4 bases at V and 5 bases at J, with 11 bases between the two ends. Looked up from germline, CDR1 is SEHNR and CDR2 is FQNEAQ (reference sequence). CDR3 length equals 13 residues. The CDR3 coding sequence is TGTGCCAGCAGCTATACAGGGCTGGAGACCCAGTACTTC. It translates to CASSYTGLETQYF. The complete variable domain, with remaining parts taken from reference TRBV7-9 and TRBJ2-5, reads DTGVSQNPRHKITKRGQNVTFRCDPISEHNRLYWYRQTLGQGPEFLTYFQNEAQLEKSRLLSDRFSAERPKGSFSTLEIQRTEQGDSAMYLCASSYTGLETQYFGPGTRLLVL.

There are many counts of this clonotype. This chain links TRBV18 with TRBJ1-1, with D possibly TRBD1 on 5 matching bases. Trimming took off 5 bases at V and 2 bases at J, with 12 bases between the two ends. This CDR3 is 14 amino acids long. Germline V CDR1 and CDR2: KGHSH, LQKENI. The CDR3 loop is CASSSQGYNTEAFF. The CDR3 DNA sequence: TGTGCCAGCTCATCGCAGGGATACAACACTGAAGCTTTCTTT.

The V gene is TRBV2, the J gene TRBJ1-1; 9 bases fit TRBD1. V trimming: 6 bases; J trimming: 5 bases; junction bases outside the gene matches: 7. The CDR3 sequence is 14 residues long. CDR1 and CDR2 (germline): SNHLY, FYNNEI. The CDR3 protein is CASSATGGRTEAFF. The CDR3 DNA reads as TGTGCCAGCAGCGCTACAGGGGGCAGGACTGAAGCTTTCTTT.

This clonotype was detected ten times or more. The chain uses TRBV19 and TRBJ1-1, with 7 bases matching TRBD1. Germline CDR1 and CDR2: LNHDA and SQIVND (reference sequence). The V and J ends lost 8 bases and 5 bases, in that order; junction bases with no gene match: 14. The CDR3 consists of 15 residues. CDR3 sequence: CASLLTSGGGTEAFF. CDR3 nucleotide sequence: TGTGCCAGTCTCCTTACTTCAGGGGGAGGGACTGAAGCTTTCTTT.

This clonotype was counted ten times or more. The chain has TRBV28 and TRBJ2-1, with 13 positions matching TRBD2. Germline V CDR1 and CDR2: MDHEN, SYDVKM. This CDR3 spans 18 amino acids. V trimming: 5 bases; J trimming: 0 bases; junction bases outside the gene matches: 7. This chain's CDR3 is CASSLPGLAGSSYNEQFF. The CDR3 coding sequence is TGTGCCAGCAGTCTCCCGGGACTAGCGGGGAGCTCCTACAATGAGCAGTTCTTC. The complete variable domain, with remaining parts taken from reference TRBV28 and TRBJ2-1, reads DVKVTQSSRYLVKRTGEKVFLECVQDMDHENMFWYRQDPGLGLRLIYFSYDVKMKEKGDIPEGYSVSREKKERFSLILESASTNQTSMYLCASSLPGLAGSSYNEQFFGPGTRLTVL.

This clonotype was observed at least ten times. The chain employs TRBV7-2 and TRBJ2-7; TRBD2 might be the D (6 bases). Germline V gene lookup returns CDR1 SGHTA and CDR2 FQGNSA. Trimming took off 4 bases at V and 0 bases at J, with 22 bases between the two ends. The CDR3 runs to 18 residues. The CDR3 loop reads CASSSRTGAGLSSYEQYF. In DNA form, the CDR3 reads TGTGCCAGCAGCTCAAGAACCGGAGCGGGCCTGAGCTCCTACGAGCAGTACTTC.

This clonotype was recorded many times. The chain employs TRBV19 and TRBJ1-1, with 8 nucleotides matching TRBD1. The ends lost 7 bases at V and 5 bases at J; junction bases unmatched: 6. Per the germline V gene, CDR1 is LNHDA and CDR2 is SQIVND (reference sequence). The CDR3 is 13 residues long. CDR3 nucleotides: TGTGCCAGTACCCGGAGACAGGGGACTGAAGCTTTCTTT. It yields the protein CASTRRQGTEAFF.

The sample holds many counts of this clonotype. The chain couples TRBV2 to TRBJ2-3, with D maybe TRBD2 (5 bases). Trimming shortened V by 3 bases and J by 4 bases, and 8 bases separated the two germline ends. CDR3 length equals 13 residues. The germline V gene has CDR1 SNHLY and CDR2 FYNNEI. This CDR3 reads CASSDSVADTQYF. Written as DNA, the CDR3 is TGTGCCAGCAGTGATAGCGTTGCAGATACGCAGTATTTT. The full variable domain, with the rest looked up from reference TRBV2 and TRBJ2-3, is EPEVTQTPSHQVTQMGQEVILRCVPISNHLYFYWYRQILGQKVEFLVSFYNNEISEKSEIFDDQFSVERPDGSNFTLKIRSTKLEDSAMYFCASSDSVADTQYFGPGTRLTVL.

This clonotype has ten or more counts. This chain links TRBV2 with TRBJ1-2; no reliable D call. CDR3 length: 13 amino acids. Trimming took off 1 base at V and 3 bases at J, with 6 bases between the two ends. Germline-derived CDR1 and CDR2 are SNHLY and FYNNEI. CDR3 loop: CASSEGSDYGYTF. The CDR3, as DNA: TGTGCCAGCAGTGAAGGCAGTGACTATGGCTACACCTTC.

The table lists this clonotype with a few counts. V and J are TRBV20-1 and TRBJ1-2; 8 bases are shared with TRBD1. J gave up 3 bases and V 6 bases, and 3 bases lay outside the gene matches. Germline CDR1 DFQATT, CDR2 SNEGSKA (reference sequence). This CDR3 comprises 12 residues. CDR3 in amino acids: CSARGQDYGYTF. The DNA of the CDR3 is TGCAGTGCCCGGGGACAGGACTATGGCTACACCTTC.

This clonotype was recorded at least ten times. The V and J genes are TRBV6-2 or TRBV6-3 and TRBJ1-2, with TRBD1 matching over 7 bases. In germline, CDR1 is MNHEY, CDR2 SVGEGT. V lost 6 bases, J lost 8 bases, and 9 bases stayed unmatched. The CDR3 spans 13 residues. The CDR3 bases are TGTGCCAGCAGCCCGGACAGGTCCGGAGGCTACACCTTC. Translated, it gives CASSPDRSGGYTF.

This clonotype has at least ten counts. J is TRBJ2-3 and V is TRBV5-5; perhaps TRBD1 as D (7 bases). V lost 6 bases to trimming and J lost 0 bases, with 14 bases between them. The CDR3 consists of 15 residues. Germline CDR1 and CDR2: SGHKS and YYEKEE (reference sequence). The CDR3 DNA sequence: TGTGCCAGCACCCAGGGGGGCCGGAGCACAGATACGCAGTATTTT. Its translation: CASTQGGRSTDTQYF.

This clonotype was observed many times. V usage is TRBV28 and J usage is TRBJ2-3; 7 positions agree with TRBD1. CDR1 and CDR2 (germline): MDHEN, SYDVKM. The CDR3 is 15 amino acids. J gave up 2 bases and V 7 bases, and 9 bases lay outside the gene matches. The CDR3 loop is CASTTPGTATDTQYF. CDR3 DNA: TGTGCCAGCACCACACCCGGGACAGCCACAGATACGCAGTATTTT.

This clonotype was detected ten times or more. The chain carries TRBV7-8 and TRBJ1-3; D unresolved. Trimming shortened V by 0 bases and J by 0 bases, and 9 bases separated the two germline ends. Germline V CDR1 and CDR2: SGHVS, FQNEAQ. The CDR3 contains 16 residues. Here the CDR3 reads CASSLAPTFSGNTIYF. The CDR3 coding sequence is TGTGCCAGCAGCTTAGCGCCGACATTCTCTGGAAACACCATATATTTT.

This clonotype was counted many times. The CDR3 spells CASSFEGTGSEAFF. DNA for the CDR3: TGTGCCAGCAGCTTTGAGGGGACCGGTAGTGAAGCTTTCTTT. The V and J genes are TRBV7-9 and TRBJ1-1; possible D gene TRBD1, 5 bases. The CDR3 spans 14 residues. Germline V gives CDR1 SEHNR, CDR2 FQNEAQ (reference sequence). V was trimmed by 3 bases and J by 7 bases, leaving 15 bases between them.

This clonotype was seen many times. The chain joins TRBV27 to TRBJ2-7; 7 positions match TRBD2. The CDR3 extends over 13 amino acids. Per germline, CDR1 MNHEY and CDR2 SMNVEV (reference sequence). V shed 3 bases, J shed 4 bases, and the junction held 3 bases outside the gene matches. The DNA of the CDR3 is TGTGCCAGCAGTTTCCAGCGGGGTTACGAGCAGTACTTC. This encodes CASSFQRGYEQYF.

This clonotype was seen many times. The chain uses TRBV7-2 and TRBJ2-7; 9 bases map to TRBD2. V lost 5 bases and J lost 2; bases outside the gene matches: 7. The CDR3 has 15 residues. Germline V gene lookup returns CDR1 SGHTA and CDR2 FQGNSA. CDR3 nucleotides: TGTGCCAGCAGCGAGGGGGCGGGGGGGACCTACGAGCAGTACTTC. Protein sequence: CASSEGAGGTYEQYF.

This clonotype was counted at least ten times. This chain uses TRBV20-1 with TRBJ1-3; TRBD1 is a possible D gene (5 bases). The germline V gene encodes CDR1 DFQATT and CDR2 SNEGSKA (reference sequence). This CDR3 has 14 residues. V was pared by 4 bases and J by 0 bases, with 10 bases between. CDR3: CSAIEDTSGNTIYF. Written as DNA, the CDR3 is TGCAGTGCTATTGAGGACACCTCTGGAAACACCATATATTTT.

This clonotype was counted many times. The V gene is TRBV28, the J gene TRBJ1-2; the match to TRBD1 covers 7 bases. After removal of 4 bases from V and 5 bases from J, the junction contained 10 bases not matched to a gene. This CDR3 is built from 15 residues. CDR1 and CDR2 (germline): MDHEN, SYDVKM. The DNA for the CDR3 is TGTGCCAGCAGTTCACCGGGACAGACTCTTTATGGCTACACCTTC. This gives the protein CASSSPGQTLYGYTF.

In its sample, this clonotype was seen many times. The chain employs TRBV5-1 and TRBJ1-4; D possibly corresponds to TRBD1 (6 bases). Germline V lookup: CDR1 SGHRS, CDR2 YFSETQ. The CDR3 spans 15 residues. Deletions cut 4 bases from V and 4 bases from J, with 14 bases between. The CDR3 spells CASSLVTGDNEKLFF. The CDR3 nucleotides read TGCGCCAGCAGCCTCGTGACAGGAGATAATGAAAAACTGTTTTTT.

This clonotype came up a few times. The V and J genes are TRBV11-3 and TRBJ2-5; a possible D gene is TRBD1 (7 bases). The CDR3 spans 15 residues. CDR1 is SGHNT, CDR2 YENEEA, per germline. V lost 5 bases and J lost 3, with 16 bases in between. CDR3 sequence reads: CASSPSGGQKETQYF. The CDR3, as DNA: TGTGCCAGCAGCCCCTCCGGGGGACAGAAAGAGACCCAGTACTTC.

The chain joins TRBV10-3 to TRBJ1-2; 7 bases match TRBD1. CDR3 size: 14 residues. CDR1 ENHRY and CDR2 SYGVKD come from the germline V gene. With V trimmed by 2 bases and J by 2 bases, 2 bases remained unmatched. CDR3 sequence: CAISEEGANYGYTF. The CDR3 bases are TGTGCCATCAGTGAGGAGGGGGCCAACTATGGCTACACCTTC.

V and J are TRBV18 and TRBJ2-7; the match to TRBD2 covers 7 bases. Losses at the gene ends were 4 bases for V and 2 bases for J; bases not matched to a gene: 11. The CDR3 contains 16 residues. CDR1 and CDR2 from the germline V gene are KGHSH and LQKENI. CDR3 in DNA: TGTGCCAGCTCACTACGGGTGGCTAGCGGACCCTACGAGCAGTACTTC. Translated, it gives CASSLRVASGPYEQYF. Based on the CDR3 plus reference TRBV18 and TRBJ2-7, the full variable domain is NAGVMQNPRHLVRRRGQEARLRCSPMKGHSHVYWYRQLPEEGLKFMVYLQKENIIDESGMPKERFSAEFPKEGPSILRIQQVVRGDSAAYFCASSLRVASGPYEQYFGPGTRLTVT.

This sequence joins TRBV4-2 and TRBJ1-2, with 8 bases fitting TRBD1. The CDR3 extends over 20 amino acids. J gave up 4 bases and V 0 bases, and 19 bases lay outside the gene matches. Germline V gene sequence: CDR1 LGHNA, CDR2 YNFKEQ. The CDR3 loop reads CASSQELRGRTGGGRYGYTF. The CDR3 DNA reads as TGTGCCAGCAGCCAAGAATTGAGGGGTCGAACAGGGGGAGGACGCTATGGCTACACCTTC.

In its sample, this clonotype was seen many times. V gene TRBV2 combines with J gene TRBJ2-1, with 9 bases identical to TRBD1. The CDR3 covers 15 residues. The ends lost 5 bases at V and 6 bases at J; junction bases unmatched: 8. Germline-derived CDR1 and CDR2 are SNHLY and FYNNEI. The CDR3 loop reads CASSTRGGQGNEQFF. As DNA, the CDR3 is TGTGCCAGCAGTACTCGTGGGGGACAGGGCAATGAGCAGTTCTTC.

The rearrangement uses TRBV18 and TRBJ1-1; 9 bases align to TRBD1. The V segment lost 3 bases and the J segment 0 bases; nucleotides outside the gene matches: 8. The CDR3 spans 17 residues. Germline values: CDR1 KGHSH, CDR2 LQKENI. CDR3 coding DNA: TGTGCCAGCTCACCCCTGGGACAGGGACTCCTGAACACTGAAGCTTTCTTT. This encodes CASSPLGQGLLNTEAFF.

This clonotype has ten or more counts. The rearrangement links TRBV28 to TRBJ1-5, with a weak D call TRBD1 (5 bases). This CDR3 contains 12 residues. Germline-derived CDR1 and CDR2 are MDHEN and SYDVKM. The germline V and J ends were trimmed by 6 bases and 6 bases, with 9 bases remaining between them. The CDR3 sequence: CASSQGRQPQHF. As DNA, the CDR3 is TGTGCCAGCAGCCAGGGTCGTCAGCCCCAGCATTTT.

The gene calls are TRBV25-1 and TRBJ1-1; no firm D call. The CDR3 is 13 amino acids. V lost 6 bases, J lost 4 bases, and 12 bases lay in between. Germline V gene lookup returns CDR1 MGHDK and CDR2 SYGVNS. CDR3 nucleotides: TGTGCCAGCAGCCCGGGTGGGATCACTGAAGCTTTCTTT. Translated, it gives CASSPGGITEAFF.